This TCR beta chain was observed in a study of Ad26.COV2.S vaccination and SARS-CoV-2 variants. General study points: Reportedly, spike-specific CD8+ and CD4+ T cell responses achieved substantial breadth once vaccination had taken place.

V was clipped by 2 bases and J by 7 bases, with 7 bases between them. The CDR3 length is 12 residues. The germline V gene encodes CDR1 SGHRS and CDR2 YFSETQ. The treatment is: 15 to 20 received Ad26.COV2.S at low or high dose, single or two shots; about 5 received placebo; per-sample allocation not given. Sampling happened 63 days after the first vaccine or placebo injection. Only in-frame clones appear in the TCRdb table, and some are missing; sequencing was by immunoSEQ multiplex PCR. The sample lists 430,000 or so clones, over 75% occurring once. On this clone itself: Its antigen remains unidentified.

The chain has TRBV5-1 and TRBJ2-1, with D unclear. The receptor was isolated from a person between 18 and 60 years old who received the Ad26.COV2.S COVID-19 vaccine or a placebo. The sequencing used peripheral blood, collected in a trial of Ad26.COV2.S vaccine versus placebo. CDR3 sequence: CASSLWENEQFF. In nucleotides, the CDR3 is TGCGCCAGCAGCTTATGGGAAAATGAGCAGTTCTTC.